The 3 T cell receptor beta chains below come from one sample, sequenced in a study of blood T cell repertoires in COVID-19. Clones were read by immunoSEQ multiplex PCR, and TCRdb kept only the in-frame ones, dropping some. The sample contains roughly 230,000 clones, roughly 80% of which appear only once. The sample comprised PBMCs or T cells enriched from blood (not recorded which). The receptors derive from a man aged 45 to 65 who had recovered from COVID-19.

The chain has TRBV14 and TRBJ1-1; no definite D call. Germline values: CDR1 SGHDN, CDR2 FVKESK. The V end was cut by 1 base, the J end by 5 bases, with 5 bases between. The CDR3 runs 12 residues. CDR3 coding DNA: TGTGCCAGCAGCCAAGTATCTACTGAAGCTTTCTTT. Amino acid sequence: CASSQVSTEAFF.

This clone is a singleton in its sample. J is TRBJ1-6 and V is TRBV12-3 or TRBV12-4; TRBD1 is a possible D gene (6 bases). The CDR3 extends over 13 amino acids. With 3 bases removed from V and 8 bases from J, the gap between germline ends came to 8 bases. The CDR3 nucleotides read TGTGCCAGCAGTTTGGACAGAGATTCACCCCTCCACTTT. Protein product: CASSLDRDSPLHF.

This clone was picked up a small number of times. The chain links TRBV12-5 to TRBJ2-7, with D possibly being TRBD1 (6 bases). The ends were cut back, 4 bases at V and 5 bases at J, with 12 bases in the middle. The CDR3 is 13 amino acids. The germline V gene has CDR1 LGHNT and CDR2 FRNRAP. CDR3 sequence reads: CASGSPGVNEQYF. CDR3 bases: TGTGCTAGTGGTTCGCCAGGGGTGAACGAGCAGTACTTC.